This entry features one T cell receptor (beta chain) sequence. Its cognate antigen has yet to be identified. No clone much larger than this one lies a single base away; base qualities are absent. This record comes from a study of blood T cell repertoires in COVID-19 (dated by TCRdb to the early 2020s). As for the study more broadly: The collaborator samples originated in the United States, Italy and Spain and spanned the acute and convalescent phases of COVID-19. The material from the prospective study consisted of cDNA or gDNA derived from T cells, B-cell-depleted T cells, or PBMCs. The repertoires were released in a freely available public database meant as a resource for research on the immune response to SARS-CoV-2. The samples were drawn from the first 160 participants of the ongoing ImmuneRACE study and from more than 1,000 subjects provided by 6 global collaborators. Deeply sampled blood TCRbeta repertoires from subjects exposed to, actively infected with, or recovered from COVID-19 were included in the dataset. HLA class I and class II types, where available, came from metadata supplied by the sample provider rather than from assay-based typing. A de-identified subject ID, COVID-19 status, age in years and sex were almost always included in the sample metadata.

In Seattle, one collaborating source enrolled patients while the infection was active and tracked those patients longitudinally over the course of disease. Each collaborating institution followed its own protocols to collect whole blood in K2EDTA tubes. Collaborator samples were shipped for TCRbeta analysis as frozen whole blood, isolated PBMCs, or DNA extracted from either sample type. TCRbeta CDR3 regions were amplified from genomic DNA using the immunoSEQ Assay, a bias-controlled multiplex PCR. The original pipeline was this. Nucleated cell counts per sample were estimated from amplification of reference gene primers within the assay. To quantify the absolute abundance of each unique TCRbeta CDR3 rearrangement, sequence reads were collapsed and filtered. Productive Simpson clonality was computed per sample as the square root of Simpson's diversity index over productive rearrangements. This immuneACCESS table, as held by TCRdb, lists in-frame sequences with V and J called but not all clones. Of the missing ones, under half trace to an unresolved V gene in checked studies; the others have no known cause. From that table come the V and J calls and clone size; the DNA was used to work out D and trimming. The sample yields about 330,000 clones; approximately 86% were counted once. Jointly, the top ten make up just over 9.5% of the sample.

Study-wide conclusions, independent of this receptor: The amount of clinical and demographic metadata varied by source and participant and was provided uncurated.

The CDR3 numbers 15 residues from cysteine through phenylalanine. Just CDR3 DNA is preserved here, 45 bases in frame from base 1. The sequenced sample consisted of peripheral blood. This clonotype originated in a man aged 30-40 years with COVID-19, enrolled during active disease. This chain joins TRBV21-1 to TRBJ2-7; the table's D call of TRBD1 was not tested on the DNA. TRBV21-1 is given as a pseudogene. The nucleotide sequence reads TGTGCCAGCAGCGACCGGGACAGGGATTTGGACGAGCAGTACTTC. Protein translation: CASSDRDRDLDEQYF.